This TCR beta chain was captured in a study of blood T cell repertoires in COVID-19. Whole-study context: Donors of Cohort 3 who recovered were those that had two negative PCRs, clearance, or symptom resolution.

The CDR3 runs 14 residues. Germline assignment: CDR1 SGHKS and CDR2 YYEKEE (reference sequence). V trimming: 4 bases; J trimming: 4 bases; junction bases outside the gene matches: 5. Per the study methods: For nucleated cells, counts were estimated from reference gene primer amplification. Data came from immunoSEQ multiplex PCR; TCRdb stores just in-frame clones and leaves some out. For V, J and clone size, that table is used; D and trimming come from the DNA. Of 400,000 or so clones in the sample, more than 70% are singletons; the top ten hold more than 1.5%. Individuals aged about 18 to 89 years were recruited from 24 US areas. The study assigned cohorts using participant-reported clinical history.

This clonotype originated in a man between 40 and 49 years old in a cohort exposed to, infected with or recovered from COVID-19 (not recorded which). The J gene is TRBJ1-2, the V gene TRBV5-5, with 9 bases identical to TRBD1. The sequencing input was PBMCs or T cells enriched from blood (not recorded which). In nucleotides, the CDR3 is TGTGCCAGCAGCCCCGGGACAGGGACCTATGGCTACACCTTC. It codes for CASSPGTGTYGYTF.